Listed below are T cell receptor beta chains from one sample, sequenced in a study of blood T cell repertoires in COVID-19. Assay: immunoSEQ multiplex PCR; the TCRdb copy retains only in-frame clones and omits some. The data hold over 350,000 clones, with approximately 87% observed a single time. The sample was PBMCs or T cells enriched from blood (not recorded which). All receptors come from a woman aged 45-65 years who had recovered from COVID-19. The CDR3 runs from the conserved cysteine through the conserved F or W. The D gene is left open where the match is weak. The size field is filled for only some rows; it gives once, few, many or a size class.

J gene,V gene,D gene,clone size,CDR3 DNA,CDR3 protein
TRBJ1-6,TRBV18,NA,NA,TGTGCCAGCTCACCCCAATCGGCCTCTTTAGCGGGGAATTCACCCCTCCACTTT,CASSPQSASLAGNSPLHF
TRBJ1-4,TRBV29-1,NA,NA,TGCAGCGTTCCTGCAGGGTCTAATGAAAAACTGTTTTTT,CSVPAGSNEKLFF
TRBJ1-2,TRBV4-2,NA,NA,TGTGCCAGCAGCCAAGGGACTGCGACTAACTATGGCTACACCTTC,CASSQGTATNYGYTF
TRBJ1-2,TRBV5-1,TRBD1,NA,TGCGCCAGCAGGCCTGCAGGGGGCGCGGGGTATGGCTACACCTTC,CASRPAGGAGYGYTF
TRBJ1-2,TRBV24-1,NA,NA,TGTGCCACCAGTGACTCGACAGCTTATGGCTACACCTTC,CATSDSTAYGYTF
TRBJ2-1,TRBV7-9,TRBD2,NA,TGTGCCAGCAGCTTACCCGGGACTAGCGGGGGACGAGTCAATGAGCAGTTCTTC,CASSLPGTSGGRVNEQFF
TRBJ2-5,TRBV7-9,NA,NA,TGTGCCAGCAGCATGGGGGGTAAACTTGGCCCAACGGCGGCCCAGTACTTC,CASSMGGKLGPTAAQYF
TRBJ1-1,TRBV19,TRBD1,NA,TGTGCCAGTAGAGCGACAGGGGATGAAAAACGGAACACTGAAGCTTTCTTT,CASRATGDEKRNTEAFF
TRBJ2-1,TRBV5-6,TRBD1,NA,TGTGCCAGCAGAAACCGTCGGACAGGGACTGTCAATGAGCAGTTCTTC,CASRNRRTGTVNEQFF
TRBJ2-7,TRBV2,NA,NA,TGTGCCAGCAGTGAAGGCCAGGGGAACTCCTACGAGCAGTACTTC,CASSEGQGNSYEQYF
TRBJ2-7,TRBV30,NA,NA,TGTGCCTGGAGTAGAGCCGAGCAGTACTTC,CAWSRAEQYF
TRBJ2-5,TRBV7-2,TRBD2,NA,TGTGCCAGCAGCTTGACCGGGACTAGCGCGACCCAGTACTTC,CASSLTGTSATQYF
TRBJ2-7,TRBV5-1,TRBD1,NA,TGCGCCAGCAGCCTGTCTTCGGGACAGGGTGTTCACGAGCAGTACTTC,CASSLSSGQGVHEQYF
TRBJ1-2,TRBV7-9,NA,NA,TGTGCCAGCAGCCCAGTGGGGGGGCAGATGAATAACTATGGCTACACCTTC,CASSPVGGQMNNYGYTF
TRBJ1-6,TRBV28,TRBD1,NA,TGTGCCAGCAGTGGTAGGACAGGGGTCTTAATTACACCCCTCCACTTT,CASSGRTGVLITPLHF
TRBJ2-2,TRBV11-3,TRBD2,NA,TGTGCCAGCAGCTTAGGCGGGGGGAGCACCGGGGAGCTGTTTTTT,CASSLGGGSTGELFF
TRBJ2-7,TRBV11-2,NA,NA,TGTGCCAGCAGCTTATTTCTTTCCTACGAGCAGTACTTC,CASSLFLSYEQYF
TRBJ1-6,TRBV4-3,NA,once,TGCGCCAGCAGCCAAGCCCCCCCAGGAAATAATTCACCCCTCCACTTT,CASSQAPPGNNSPLHF
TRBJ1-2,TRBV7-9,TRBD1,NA,TGTGCCAGCAGCACCCGACAGGGCTATGGCTACACCTTC,CASSTRQGYGYTF
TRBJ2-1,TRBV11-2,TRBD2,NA,TGTGCCAGCAGCTTAGGTGGCGGGGGCTCCTACAATGAGCAGTTCTTC,CASSLGGGGSYNEQFF
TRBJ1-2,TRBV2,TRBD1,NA,TGTGCCAGGCGGGACAGGGAAAACTATGGCTACACCTTC,CARRDRENYGYTF
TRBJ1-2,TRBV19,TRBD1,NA,TGTGCCAGTAGTCGTGACAGGGAGAATTGGTACACCTTC,CASSRDRENWYTF
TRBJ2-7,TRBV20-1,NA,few,TGCAGTGCCAGTACAGGGTCCTACGAGCAGTACTTC,CSASTGSYEQYF
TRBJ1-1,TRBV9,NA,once,TGTGCCAGCAGCGTAGGGAAAGACAGAATAATCACTGAAGCTTTCTTT,CASSVGKDRIITEAFF
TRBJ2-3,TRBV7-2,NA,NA,TGTGCCAGCAGCTTTAATTCCGGGGATACGCAGTATTTT,CASSFNSGDTQYF
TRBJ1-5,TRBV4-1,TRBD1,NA,TGCGCCAGCAGCCAAGGAGGACAGGGCGGGAATCAGCCCCAGCATTTT,CASSQGGQGGNQPQHF
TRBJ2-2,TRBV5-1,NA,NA,TGCGCCAGCAGCTTGGGGCTCCCTAGAGTCGCCGGGGAGCTGTTTTTT,CASSLGLPRVAGELFF
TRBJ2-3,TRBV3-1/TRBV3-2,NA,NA,TGTGCCAGCACAAACAGGACAGATACGCAGTATTTT,CASTNRTDTQYF
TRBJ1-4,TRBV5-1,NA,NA,TGCGCCAGCAGCTCGATTCGGGGTAGTGAAAAACTGTTTTTT,CASSSIRGSEKLFF
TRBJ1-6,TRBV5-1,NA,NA,TGCGCCAGCAGCTTGACAGGGCTCTATAATTCACCCCTCCACTTT,CASSLTGLYNSPLHF
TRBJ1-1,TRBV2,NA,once,TGTGCCAGCAAGGTCAGGGTTGGATACACTGAAGCTTTCTTT,CASKVRVGYTEAFF
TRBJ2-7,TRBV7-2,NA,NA,TGTGCCAGCAGCTTAGCGGGGTGGGCAGGGGCAAATTACGAGCAGTACTTC,CASSLAGWAGANYEQYF
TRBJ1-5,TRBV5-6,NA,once,TGTGCCAGCAGTCATACTGGACGGGGTTTAGGGCAGCCCCAGCATTTT,CASSHTGRGLGQPQHF
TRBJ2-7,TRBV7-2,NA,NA,TGTGCCAGCAGCTCGTCTAAAGACTACGAGCAGTACTTC,CASSSSKDYEQYF
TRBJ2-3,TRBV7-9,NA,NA,TGTGCCAGCAGTGGTCCCAACGCTATGCAGTATTTT,CASSGPNAMQYF
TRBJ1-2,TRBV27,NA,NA,TGTGCCAGCAGTTCCTTGGACAGATTCAATGGCTACACCTTC,CASSSLDRFNGYTF
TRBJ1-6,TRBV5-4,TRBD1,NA,TGTGCCAGCAGCTACCGGGACAGGAACAATTCACCCCTCCACTTT,CASSYRDRNNSPLHF
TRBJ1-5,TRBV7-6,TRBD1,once,TGTGCCAGCAGCTTAGCAGCAGCAGGGACAGGGGTATTTGAGCAGCCCCAGCATTTT,CASSLAAAGTGVFEQPQHF
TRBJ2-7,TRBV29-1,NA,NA,TGCAGCGTCGCGTTTTGGACGGGGACCTACGAGCAGTACTTC,CSVAFWTGTYEQYF
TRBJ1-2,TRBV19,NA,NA,TGTGCCAGTAGTATCGGCAGGGGACGCGGCTACACCTTC,CASSIGRGRGYTF
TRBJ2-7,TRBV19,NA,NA,TGTGCCAGCCGAGATATCAGGGGTGGCTACGAGCAGTACTTC,CASRDIRGGYEQYF
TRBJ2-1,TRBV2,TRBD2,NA,TGTGCCAGCACTTTAGCGGGGCCCCATGAGCAGTTCTTC,CASTLAGPHEQFF
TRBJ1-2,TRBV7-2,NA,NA,TGTGCCAGCAGCTTATTACAAGGGGGAAGTCGTGGCTACACCTTC,CASSLLQGGSRGYTF
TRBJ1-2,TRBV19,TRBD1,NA,TGTGCCAGTACGATGGACAGGGTACGCCCGGGAAGCTACACCTTC,CASTMDRVRPGSYTF
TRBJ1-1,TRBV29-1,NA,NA,TGCAGCGTTGCTCAGGGGTTATCTGAAGCTTTCTTT,CSVAQGLSEAFF
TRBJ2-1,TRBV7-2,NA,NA,TGTGCCAGCAGCTTAGGGCCGGCGGCAGGGGCGGAAGGTGAGCAGTTCTTC,CASSLGPAAGAEGEQFF
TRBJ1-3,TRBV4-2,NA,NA,TGTGCCAGCACCCTAAACACTTATGGGCCGGATGGAAACACCATATATTTT,CASTLNTYGPDGNTIYF